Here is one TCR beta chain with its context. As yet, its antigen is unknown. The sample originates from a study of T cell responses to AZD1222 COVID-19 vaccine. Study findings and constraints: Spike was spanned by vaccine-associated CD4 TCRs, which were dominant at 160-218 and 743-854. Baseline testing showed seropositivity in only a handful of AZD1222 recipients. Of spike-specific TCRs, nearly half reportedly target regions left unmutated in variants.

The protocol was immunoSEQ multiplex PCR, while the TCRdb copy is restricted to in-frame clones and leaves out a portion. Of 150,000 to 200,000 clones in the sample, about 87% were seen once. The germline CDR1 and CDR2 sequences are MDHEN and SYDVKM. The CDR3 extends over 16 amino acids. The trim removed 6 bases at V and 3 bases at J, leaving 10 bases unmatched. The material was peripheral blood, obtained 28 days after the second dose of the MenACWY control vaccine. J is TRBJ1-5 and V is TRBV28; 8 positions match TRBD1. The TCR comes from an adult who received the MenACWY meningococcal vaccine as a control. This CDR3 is CASSSNRGDTNQPQHF. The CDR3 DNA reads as TGTGCCAGCAGCTCTAACAGGGGGGACACCAATCAGCCCCAGCATTTT.